Sequencing of this T cell receptor (beta chain) was carried out in a study of blood T cell repertoires in COVID-19. This CDR3 spans 11 amino acids. V was pared by 7 bases and J by 5 bases, with 8 bases between. Repertoires were generated with immunoSEQ multiplex PCR, while TCRdb's copy carries only in-frame clones and drops some. Seen here are fewer than 120,000 clones, 72% observed once, and the top ten hold around 8%. The TCR was taken from a woman aged 55-70 years with acute or convalescent COVID-19. The chain recombines TRBV12-3 or TRBV12-4 with TRBJ1-1, with TRBD1 as a possible D gene (5 bases). The sample taken for sequencing was peripheral blood. The CDR3 sequence: CASNRGTEAFF. The CDR3 nucleotides are TGTGCCAGCAATAGGGGAACTGAAGCTTTCTTT.